Sequencing of this T cell receptor (beta chain) was carried out in a study of regulatory dendritic cells for organ transplantation. Turning to the study itself: Regulatory dendritic cells came from monocytes given vitamin D3 and IL-10. On day 6, the dendritic cells were exposed to LPS. Study results and limitations: Regulatory dendritic cells appeared to expand memory CD8+ clones less than mature ones.

CDR1 is SSHAT and CDR2 is FNYEAQ in the germline V gene (reference sequence). The CDR3 is 14 residues long. V was pared by 2 bases and J by 5 bases, with 12 bases between. CFSE-labeled sorted T cells met regulatory or mature dendritic cells for around 5 days. With respect to this clone: Its antigen is undetermined.

Sequencing was performed with immunoSEQ multiplex PCR; in TCRdb, only in-frame clones are kept and a portion is missing. The sample consists of nearly 11,000 clones, roughly four fifths of them appearing once. The specimen sequenced was memory CD4+ T cells from blood cultured with regulatory dendritic cells. Noted subset: CD45RO+ memory T cells. This TCR came from a human donor in good health. The V gene is TRBV7-7, the J gene TRBJ2-5, with D possibly being TRBD2 (7 bases). CDR3 residues: CASSLTGGAETQYF. CDR3 DNA: TGTGCCAGCAGCTTAACGGGGGGCGCGGAGACCCAGTACTTC.